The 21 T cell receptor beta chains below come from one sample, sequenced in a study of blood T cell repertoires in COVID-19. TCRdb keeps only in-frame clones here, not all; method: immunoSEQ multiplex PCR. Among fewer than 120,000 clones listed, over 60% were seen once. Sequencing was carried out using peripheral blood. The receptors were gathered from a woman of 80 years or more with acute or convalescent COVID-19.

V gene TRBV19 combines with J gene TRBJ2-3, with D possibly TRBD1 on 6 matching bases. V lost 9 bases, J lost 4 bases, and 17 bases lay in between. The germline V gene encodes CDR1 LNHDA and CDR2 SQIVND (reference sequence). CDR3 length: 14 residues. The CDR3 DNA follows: TGTGCCAGCGCTACAGGGAGTGGTCCAGATACGCAGTATTTT. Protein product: CASATGSGPDTQYF.

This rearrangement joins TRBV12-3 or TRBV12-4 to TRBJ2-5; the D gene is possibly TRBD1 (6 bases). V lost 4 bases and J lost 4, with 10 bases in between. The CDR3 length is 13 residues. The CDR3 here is CASSSVRGETQYF. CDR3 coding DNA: TGTGCCAGCAGTTCGGTCAGGGGAGAGACCCAGTACTTC.

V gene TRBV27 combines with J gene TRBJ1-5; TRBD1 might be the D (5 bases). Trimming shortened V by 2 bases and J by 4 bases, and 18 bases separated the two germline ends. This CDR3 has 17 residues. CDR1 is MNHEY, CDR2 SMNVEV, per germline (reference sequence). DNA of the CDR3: TGTGCCAGCAGTTTAGGGGCAGGCTCCCCCGGAAATCAGCCCCAGCATTTT. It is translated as CASSLGAGSPGNQPQHF.

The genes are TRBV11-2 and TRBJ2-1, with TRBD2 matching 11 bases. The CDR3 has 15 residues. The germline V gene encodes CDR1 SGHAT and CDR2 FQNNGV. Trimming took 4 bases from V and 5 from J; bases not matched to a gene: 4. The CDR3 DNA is TGTGCCAGCAGCTCCGCGGGACTAGCGGACAATGAGCAGTTCTTC. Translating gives CASSSAGLADNEQFF.

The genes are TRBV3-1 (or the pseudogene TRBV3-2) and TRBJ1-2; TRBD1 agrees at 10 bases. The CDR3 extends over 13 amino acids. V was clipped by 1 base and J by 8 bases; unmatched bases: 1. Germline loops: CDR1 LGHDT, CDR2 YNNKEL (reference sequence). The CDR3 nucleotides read TGTGCCAGCAGCCAAGGGACAGGGGGGGGCTACACCTTC. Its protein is CASSQGTGGGYTF.

CDR3: CAISERFGGGIGQETQYF. The DNA for the CDR3 is TGTGCCATCAGTGAAAGGTTTGGGGGGGGGATAGGGCAAGAGACCCAGTACTTC. The V and J genes are TRBV10-3 and TRBJ2-5, with 7 bases aligning to TRBD2. Germline CDR1 reads ENHRY; CDR2 reads SYGVKD. CDR3 length equals 18 residues. V was clipped by 3 bases and J by 2 bases; unmatched bases: 15.

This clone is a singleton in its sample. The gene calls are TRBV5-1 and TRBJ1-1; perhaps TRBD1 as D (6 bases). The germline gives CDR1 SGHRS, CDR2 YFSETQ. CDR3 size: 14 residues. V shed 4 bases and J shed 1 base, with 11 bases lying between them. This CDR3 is CASSIQGSNTEAFF. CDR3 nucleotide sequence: TGCGCCAGCAGCATACAGGGATCGAACACTGAAGCTTTCTTT. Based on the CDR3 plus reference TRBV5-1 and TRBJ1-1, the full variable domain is KAGVTQTPRYLIKTRGQQVTLSCSPISGHRSVSWYQQTPGQGLQFLFEYFSETQRNKGNFPGRFSGRQFSNSRSEMNVSTLELGDSALYLCASSIQGSNTEAFFGQGTRLTVV.

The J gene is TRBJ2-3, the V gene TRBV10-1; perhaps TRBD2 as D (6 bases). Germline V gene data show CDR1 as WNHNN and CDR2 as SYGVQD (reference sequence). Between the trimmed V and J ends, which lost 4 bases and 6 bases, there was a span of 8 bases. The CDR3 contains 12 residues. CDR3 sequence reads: CASSGEVDTQYF. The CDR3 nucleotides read TGCGCCAGCAGTGGGGAGGTCGATACGCAGTATTTT.

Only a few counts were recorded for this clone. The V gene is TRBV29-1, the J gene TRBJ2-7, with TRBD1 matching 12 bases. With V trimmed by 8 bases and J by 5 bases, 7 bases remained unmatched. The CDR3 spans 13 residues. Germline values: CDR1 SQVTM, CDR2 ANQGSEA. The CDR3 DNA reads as TGCAGCATTACCGGGACAGGGGGCCACGAGCAGTACTTC. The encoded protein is CSITGTGGHEQYF.

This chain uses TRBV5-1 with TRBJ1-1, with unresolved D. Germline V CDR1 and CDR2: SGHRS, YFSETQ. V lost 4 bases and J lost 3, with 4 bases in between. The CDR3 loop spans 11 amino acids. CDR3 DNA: TGCGCCAGCAGCCGGGACACTGAAGCTTTCTTT. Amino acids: CASSRDTEAFF.

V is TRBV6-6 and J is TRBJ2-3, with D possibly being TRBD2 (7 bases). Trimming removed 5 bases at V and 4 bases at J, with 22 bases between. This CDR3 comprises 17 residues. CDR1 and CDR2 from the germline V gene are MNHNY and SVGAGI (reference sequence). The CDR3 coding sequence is TGTGCCAGCAGTCCCCCAGGGGCGGGGGCGGTTCCAGATACGCAGTATTTT. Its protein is CASSPPGAGAVPDTQYF.

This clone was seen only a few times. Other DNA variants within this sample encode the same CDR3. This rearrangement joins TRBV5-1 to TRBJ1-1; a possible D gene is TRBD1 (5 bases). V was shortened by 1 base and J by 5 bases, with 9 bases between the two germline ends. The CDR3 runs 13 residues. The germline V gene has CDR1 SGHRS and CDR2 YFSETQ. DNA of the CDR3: TGCGCCAGCAGCTTGCAGGGAAATACTGAAGCTTTCTTT. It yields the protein CASSLQGNTEAFF.

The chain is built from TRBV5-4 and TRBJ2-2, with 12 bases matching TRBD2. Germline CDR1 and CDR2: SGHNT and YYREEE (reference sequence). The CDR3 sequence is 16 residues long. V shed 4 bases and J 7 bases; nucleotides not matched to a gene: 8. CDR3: CASSHPTSGSDGELFF. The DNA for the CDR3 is TGTGCCAGCAGCCATCCGACTAGCGGGAGTGACGGGGAGCTGTTTTTT.

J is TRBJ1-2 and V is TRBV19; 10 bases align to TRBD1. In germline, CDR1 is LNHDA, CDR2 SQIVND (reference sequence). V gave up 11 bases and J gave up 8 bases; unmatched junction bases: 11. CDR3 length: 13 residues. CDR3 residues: CAARQGAARGYTF. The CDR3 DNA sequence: TGTGCCGCCCGACAGGGGGCCGCCCGAGGCTACACCTTC.

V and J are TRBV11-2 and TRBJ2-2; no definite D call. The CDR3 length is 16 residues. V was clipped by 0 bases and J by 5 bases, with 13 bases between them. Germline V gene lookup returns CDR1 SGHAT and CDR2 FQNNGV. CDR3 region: CASSLEGSFGTGELFF. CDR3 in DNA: TGTGCCAGCAGCTTAGAGGGTAGCTTCGGTACCGGGGAGCTGTTTTTT.

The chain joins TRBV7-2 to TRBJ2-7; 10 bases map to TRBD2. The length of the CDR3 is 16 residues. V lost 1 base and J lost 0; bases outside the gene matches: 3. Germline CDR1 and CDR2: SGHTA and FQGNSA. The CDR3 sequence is CASSLVSGGSSYEQYF. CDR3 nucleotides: TGTGCCAGCAGCTTAGTTAGCGGGGGGAGCTCCTACGAGCAGTACTTC. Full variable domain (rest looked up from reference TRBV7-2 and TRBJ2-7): GAGVSQSPSNKVTEKGKDVELRCDPISGHTALYWYRQSLGQGLEFLIYFQGNSAPDKSGLPSDRFSAERTGGSVSTLTIQRTQQEDSAVYLCASSLVSGGSSYEQYFGPGTRLTVT.

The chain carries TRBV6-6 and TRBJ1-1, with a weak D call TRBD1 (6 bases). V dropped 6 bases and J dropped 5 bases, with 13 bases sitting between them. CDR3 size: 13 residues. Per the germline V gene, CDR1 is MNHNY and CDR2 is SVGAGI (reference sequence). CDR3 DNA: TGTGCCAGCAGGACCTCAGGGGTTACTGAAGCTTTCTTT. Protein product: CASRTSGVTEAFF.

The chain's CDR3 is CASMDRRHNSPLHF. The CDR3, as DNA: TGTGCCAGCATGGACAGGAGACATAATTCACCCCTCCACTTT. V is TRBV5-4 and J is TRBJ1-6; TRBD1 matches 7 bases. The CDR3 spans 14 residues. Germline CDR1 and CDR2: SGHNT and YYREEE (reference sequence). V lost 6 bases to trimming and J lost 5 bases; unmatched junction nucleotides: 5.

The chain's CDR3 is CASSSALRTGYGYTF. The CDR3 nucleotides are TGTGCCAGCAGCTCCGCCCTCAGGACAGGCTATGGCTACACCTTC. The chain uses TRBV5-5 and TRBJ1-2; 7 bases agree with TRBD1. The CDR3 is 15 residues long. Germline V gives CDR1 SGHKS, CDR2 YYEKEE (reference sequence). J was trimmed by 4 bases and V by 3 bases; bases with no gene match: 9.

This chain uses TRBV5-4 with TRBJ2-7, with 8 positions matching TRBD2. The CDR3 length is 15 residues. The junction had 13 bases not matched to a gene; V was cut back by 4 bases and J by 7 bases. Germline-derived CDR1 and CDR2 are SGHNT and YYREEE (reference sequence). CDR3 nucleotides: TGTGCCAGCAGCCCCCGGGAAGCGGGGGATTGGGAGCAGTACTTC. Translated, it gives CASSPREAGDWEQYF.

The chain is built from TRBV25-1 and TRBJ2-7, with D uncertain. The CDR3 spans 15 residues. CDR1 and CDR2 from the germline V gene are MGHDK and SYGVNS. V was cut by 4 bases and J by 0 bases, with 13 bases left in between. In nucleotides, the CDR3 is TGTGCCAGCAGTGCTGGGCCCCCCTTCTCCTACGAGCAGTACTTC. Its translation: CASSAGPPFSYEQYF.